Below, one T cell receptor beta chain is given with its context. Its antigen is unknown. The source of the sample is a study of shared clonotypes between healthy human individuals. Study overall: The donor pool was made up of two women and three men aged 18 to 49. Regarding the study as a whole: How much donors shared clonotypes was expected to be affected by sequencing depth.

V shed 5 bases and J 4 bases; nucleotides not matched to a gene: 10. The germline V gene has CDR1 MNHEY and CDR2 SMNVEV (reference sequence). The CDR3 is 15 residues long. Genomic DNA from each subset was divided evenly over several immunoSEQ plates. Libraries were prepared by immunoSEQ multiplex PCR; TCRdb keeps only in-frame clonotypes and omits some of them. In the table there are 450,000 to 650,000 clones, around 80% of which are singletons. HIV-negative, healthy adults without recent acute infections or vaccinations were the donors. The origin of this receptor is a woman between 40 and 50 years old in good health. Some clones in this sample may be carry-over from other donors' samples. The chain carries TRBV27 and TRBJ2-7; the match to TRBD2 covers 8 bases. Sequenced material: PBMCs. The CDR3 loop is CASSGPAGEMYEQYF. In nucleotides, the CDR3 is TGTGCCAGCAGTGGGCCAGCGGGAGAAATGTACGAGCAGTACTTC.